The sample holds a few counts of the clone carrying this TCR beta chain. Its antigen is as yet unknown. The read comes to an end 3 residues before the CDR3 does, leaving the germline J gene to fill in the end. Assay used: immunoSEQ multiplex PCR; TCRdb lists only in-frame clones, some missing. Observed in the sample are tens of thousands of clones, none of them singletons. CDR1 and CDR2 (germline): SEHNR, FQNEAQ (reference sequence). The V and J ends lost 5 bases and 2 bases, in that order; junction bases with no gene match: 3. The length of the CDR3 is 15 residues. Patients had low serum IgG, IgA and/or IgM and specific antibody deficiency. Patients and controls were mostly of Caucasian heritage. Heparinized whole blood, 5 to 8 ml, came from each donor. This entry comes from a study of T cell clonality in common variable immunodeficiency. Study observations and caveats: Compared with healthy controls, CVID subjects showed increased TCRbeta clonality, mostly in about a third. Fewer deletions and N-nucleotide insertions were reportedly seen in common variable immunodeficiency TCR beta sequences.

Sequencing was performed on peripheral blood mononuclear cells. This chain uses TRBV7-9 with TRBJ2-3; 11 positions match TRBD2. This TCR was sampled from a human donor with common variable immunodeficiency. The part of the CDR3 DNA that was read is TGTGCCAGCAGCAAACTAGCGGGGGTCACAGATACG. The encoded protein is CASSKLAGVTDT. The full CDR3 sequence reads CASSKLAGVTDTQYF.